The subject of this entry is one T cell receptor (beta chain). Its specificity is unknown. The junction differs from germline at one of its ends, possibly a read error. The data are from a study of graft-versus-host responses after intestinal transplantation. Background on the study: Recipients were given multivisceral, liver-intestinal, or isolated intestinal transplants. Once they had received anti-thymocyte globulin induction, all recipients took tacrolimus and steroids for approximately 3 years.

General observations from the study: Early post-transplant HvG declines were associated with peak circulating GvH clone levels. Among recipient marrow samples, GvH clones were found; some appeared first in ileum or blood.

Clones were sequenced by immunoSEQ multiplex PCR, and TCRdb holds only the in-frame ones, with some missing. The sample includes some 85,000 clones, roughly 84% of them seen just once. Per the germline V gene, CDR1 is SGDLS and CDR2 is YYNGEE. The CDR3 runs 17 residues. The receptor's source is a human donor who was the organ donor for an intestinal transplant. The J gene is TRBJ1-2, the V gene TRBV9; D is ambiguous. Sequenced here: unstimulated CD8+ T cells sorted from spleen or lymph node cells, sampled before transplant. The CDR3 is CVSSAQWTVSANYGYTF. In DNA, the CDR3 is TGTGTCAGCAGCGCCCAGTGGACTGTCTCAGCTAACTATGGCTACACCTTC.